This T cell receptor (beta chain) was identified in a study of T-cell reconstitution after alpha-beta-depleted transplantation in children. This clonotype has ten or more counts. Antigen: not known. Study-wide results and limits: After one year, T-cell counts and TCRbeta diversity mostly came from new T cells. The study reportedly traced alpha-beta T cells about two months after transplant to several hundred expanded graft clones.

The germline V gene has CDR1 SGHDN and CDR2 FVKESK. CDR3 length: 15 amino acids. The J segment lost 4 bases and the V segment lost 5 bases, leaving 7 bases of the junction unmatched. Unique molecular identifiers were built into the TCRbeta library. One entry per CDR3 protein results from TCRdb running MiXCR on the PCR reads. Among 95,000 to 150,000 distinct CDR3 sequences listed, more than 20% were seen once. The V and J genes are TRBV14 and TRBJ2-1, with 8 bases matching TRBD2. Sequencing was performed on PBMCs, mostly from graft donor cells, taken 180 days after TCRalphabeta/CD19-depleted stem cell transplant. This receptor was obtained from a male patient between 2 and 15 years old who had a stem cell transplant for chronic granulomatous disease, so the T cells may come from the graft donor. CDR3 DNA: TGTGCCAGCAGCTCAAGCGGGAGATCTTACAATGAGCAGTTCTTC. This gives the protein CASSSSGRSYNEQFF.